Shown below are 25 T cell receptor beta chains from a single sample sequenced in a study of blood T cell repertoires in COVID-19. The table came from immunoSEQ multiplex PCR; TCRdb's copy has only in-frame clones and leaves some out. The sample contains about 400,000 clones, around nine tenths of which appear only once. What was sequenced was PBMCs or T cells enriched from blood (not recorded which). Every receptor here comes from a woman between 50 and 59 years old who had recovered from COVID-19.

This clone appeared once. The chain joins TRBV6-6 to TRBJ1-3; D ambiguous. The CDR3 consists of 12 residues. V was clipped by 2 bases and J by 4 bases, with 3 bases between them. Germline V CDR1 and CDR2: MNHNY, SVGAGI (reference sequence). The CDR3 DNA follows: TGTGCCAGCAGTTACCTGGGAAACACCATATATTTT. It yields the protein CASSYLGNTIYF.

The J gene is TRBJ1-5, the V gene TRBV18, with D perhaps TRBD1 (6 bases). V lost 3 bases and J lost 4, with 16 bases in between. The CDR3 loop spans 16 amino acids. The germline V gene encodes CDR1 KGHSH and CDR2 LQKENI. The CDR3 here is CASSPLSGVENQPQHF. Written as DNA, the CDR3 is TGTGCCAGCTCACCTCTATCAGGGGTAGAGAATCAGCCCCAGCATTTT.

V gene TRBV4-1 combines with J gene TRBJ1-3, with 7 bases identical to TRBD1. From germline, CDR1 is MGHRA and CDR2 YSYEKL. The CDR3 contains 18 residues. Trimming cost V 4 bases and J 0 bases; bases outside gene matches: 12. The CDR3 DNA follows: TGCGCCAGCAGCCGCGTTGCCGCGCGACAGGGCTCTGGAAACACCATATATTTT. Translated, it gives CASSRVAARQGSGNTIYF.

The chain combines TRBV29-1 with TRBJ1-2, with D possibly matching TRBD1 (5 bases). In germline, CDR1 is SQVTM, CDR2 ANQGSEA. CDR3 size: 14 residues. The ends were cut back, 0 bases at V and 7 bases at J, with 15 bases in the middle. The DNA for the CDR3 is TGCAGCGTTGAAGATCCTTCGGAGGGGATTGGCTACACCTTC. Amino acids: CSVEDPSEGIGYTF.

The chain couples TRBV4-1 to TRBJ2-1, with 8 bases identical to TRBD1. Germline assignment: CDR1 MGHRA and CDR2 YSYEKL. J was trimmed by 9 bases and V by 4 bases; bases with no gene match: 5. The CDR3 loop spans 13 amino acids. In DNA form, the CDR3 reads TGCGCCAGCAGCCTGACAGGGGAGATTGAGCAGTTCTTC. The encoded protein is CASSLTGEIEQFF.

In nucleotides, the CDR3 is TGCGCCAGCAGCCAAGATAACCAAGCCCGGAGGTTACATGGCTACACCTTC. This sequence encodes CASSQDNQARRLHGYTF. This sequence joins TRBV4-3 and TRBJ1-2, with no clear D. The germline V gene has CDR1 LGHNA and CDR2 YSLEER. The CDR3 totals 17 residues. Deletions cut 0 bases from V and 6 bases from J, with 20 bases between.

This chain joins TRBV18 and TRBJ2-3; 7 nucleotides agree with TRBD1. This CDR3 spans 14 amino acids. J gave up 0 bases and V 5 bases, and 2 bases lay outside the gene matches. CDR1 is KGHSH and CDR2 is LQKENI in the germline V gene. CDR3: CASSDRDSTDTQYF. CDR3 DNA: TGTGCCAGCTCAGACAGGGACAGCACAGATACGCAGTATTTT.

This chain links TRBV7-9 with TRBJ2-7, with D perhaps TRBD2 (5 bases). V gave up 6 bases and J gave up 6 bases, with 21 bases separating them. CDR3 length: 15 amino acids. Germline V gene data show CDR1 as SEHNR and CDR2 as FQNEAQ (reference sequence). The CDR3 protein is CASSRLGDKRSEQYF. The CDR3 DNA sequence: TGTGCCAGCAGTCGACTGGGAGATAAAAGGTCCGAGCAGTACTTC.

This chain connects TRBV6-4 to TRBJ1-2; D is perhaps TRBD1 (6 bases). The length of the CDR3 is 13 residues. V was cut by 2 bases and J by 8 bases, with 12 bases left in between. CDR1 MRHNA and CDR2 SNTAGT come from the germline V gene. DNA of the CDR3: TGTGCCAGCAGTGACGGGGGCCGACTAGGCTACACCTTC. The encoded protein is CASSDGGRLGYTF.

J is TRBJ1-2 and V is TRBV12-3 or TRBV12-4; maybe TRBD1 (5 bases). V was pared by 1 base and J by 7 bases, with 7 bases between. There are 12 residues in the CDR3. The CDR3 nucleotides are TGTGCCAGCAGTTTAGAGGGGTTTGGCTACACCTTC. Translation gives CASSLEGFGYTF.

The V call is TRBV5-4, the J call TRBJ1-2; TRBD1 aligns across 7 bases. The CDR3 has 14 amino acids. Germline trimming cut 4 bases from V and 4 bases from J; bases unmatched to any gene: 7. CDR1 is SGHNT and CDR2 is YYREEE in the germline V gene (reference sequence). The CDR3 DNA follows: TGTGCCAGCAGCACCGGGGACAGAGTCTATGGCTACACCTTC. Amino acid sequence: CASSTGDRVYGYTF. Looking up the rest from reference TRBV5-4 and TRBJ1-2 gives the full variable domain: ETGVTQSPTHLIKTRGQQVTLRCSSQSGHNTVSWYQQALGQGPQFIFQYYREEENGRGNFPPRFSGLQFPNYSSELNVNALELDDSALYLCASSTGDRVYGYTFGSGTRLTVV.

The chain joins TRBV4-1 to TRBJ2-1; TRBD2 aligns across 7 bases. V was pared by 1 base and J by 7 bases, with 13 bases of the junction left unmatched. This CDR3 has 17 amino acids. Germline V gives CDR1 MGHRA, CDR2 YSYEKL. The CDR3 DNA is TGCGCCAGCAGCCAAGCGGTCGGGCCCCTGGGAGGGAATGAGCAGTTCTTC. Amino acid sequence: CASSQAVGPLGGNEQFF.

The CDR3 DNA is TGTGCCAGCAGCCAGACTAGCGGCTGGCAGTATTTT. Protein: CASSQTSGWQYF. The rearrangement links TRBV3-1 (or the pseudogene TRBV3-2) to TRBJ2-3; 9 nucleotides agree with TRBD2. With 3 bases clipped from V and 11 bases from J, the junction kept 3 bases outside the gene matches. Germline V gene lookup returns CDR1 LGHDT and CDR2 YNNKEL (reference sequence). CDR3 length equals 12 residues.

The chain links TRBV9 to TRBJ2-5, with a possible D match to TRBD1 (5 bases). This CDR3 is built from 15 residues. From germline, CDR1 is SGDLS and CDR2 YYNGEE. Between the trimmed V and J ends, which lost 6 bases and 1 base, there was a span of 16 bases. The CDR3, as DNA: TGTGCCAGCACTCCCAGGGCCTCATTCCAAGAGACCCAGTACTTC. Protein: CASTPRASFQETQYF.

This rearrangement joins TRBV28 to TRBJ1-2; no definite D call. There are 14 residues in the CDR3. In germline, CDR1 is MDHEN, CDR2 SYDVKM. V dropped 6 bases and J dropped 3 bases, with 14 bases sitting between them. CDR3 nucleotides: TGTGCCAGCAGACCGGCAAGTACAGACTATGGCTACACCTTC. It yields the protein CASRPASTDYGYTF.

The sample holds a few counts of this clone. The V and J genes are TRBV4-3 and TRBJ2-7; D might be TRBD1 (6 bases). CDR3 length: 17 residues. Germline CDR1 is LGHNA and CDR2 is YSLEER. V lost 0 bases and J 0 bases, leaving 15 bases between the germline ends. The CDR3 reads CASSQDFRGEGSYEQYF. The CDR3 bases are TGCGCCAGCAGCCAAGATTTCAGGGGAGAGGGCTCCTACGAGCAGTACTTC.

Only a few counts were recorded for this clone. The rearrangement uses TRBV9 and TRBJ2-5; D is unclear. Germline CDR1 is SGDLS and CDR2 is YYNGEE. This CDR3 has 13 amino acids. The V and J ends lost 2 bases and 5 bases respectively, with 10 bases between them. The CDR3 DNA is TGTGCCAGCAGCGTTTACAGTGCGGAGACCCAGTACTTC. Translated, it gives CASSVYSAETQYF.

CDR3 residues: CASSYPGDSNYGYTF. In DNA form, the CDR3 reads TGTGCCAGCAGTTACCCGGGGGATTCTAACTATGGCTACACCTTC. The chain couples TRBV6-2 or TRBV6-3 to TRBJ1-2; perhaps TRBD1 as D (5 bases). Germline V gene lookup returns CDR1 MNHEY and CDR2 SVGEGT. The length of the CDR3 is 15 residues. Trimming stripped 2 bases from V and 0 bases from J, with 10 bases between.

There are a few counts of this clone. The CDR3 DNA reads as TGTGCCAGCAGTTACTCTAGCGGGTGGGGTCAAGAGACCCAGTACTTC. Its protein product is CASSYSSGWGQETQYF. The V call is TRBV6-2 or TRBV6-3, the J call TRBJ2-5, with TRBD2 matching 7 bases. Germline V lookup: CDR1 MNHEY, CDR2 SVGEGT. The V and J ends lost 0 bases and 2 bases, in that order; junction bases with no gene match: 6. This CDR3 spans 16 amino acids.

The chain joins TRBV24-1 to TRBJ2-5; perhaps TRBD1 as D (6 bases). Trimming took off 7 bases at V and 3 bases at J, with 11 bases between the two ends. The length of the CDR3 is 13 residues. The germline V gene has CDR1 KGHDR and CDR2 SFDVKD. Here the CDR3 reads CATRARGEETQYF. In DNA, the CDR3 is TGTGCCACCAGGGCCAGGGGCGAAGAGACCCAGTACTTC.

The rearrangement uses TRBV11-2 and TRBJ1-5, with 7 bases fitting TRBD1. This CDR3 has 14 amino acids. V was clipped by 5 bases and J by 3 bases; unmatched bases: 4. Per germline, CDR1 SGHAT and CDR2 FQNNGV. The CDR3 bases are TGTGCCAGCAGCCTTACAGGGGACAATCAGCCCCAGCATTTT. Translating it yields CASSLTGDNQPQHF.

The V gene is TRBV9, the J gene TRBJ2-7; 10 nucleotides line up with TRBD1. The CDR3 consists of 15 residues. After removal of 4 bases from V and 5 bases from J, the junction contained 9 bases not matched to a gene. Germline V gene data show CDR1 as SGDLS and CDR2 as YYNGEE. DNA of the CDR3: TGTGCCAGCAGCTACCGGGACAGGGGATACGACGAGCAGTACTTC. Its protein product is CASSYRDRGYDEQYF.

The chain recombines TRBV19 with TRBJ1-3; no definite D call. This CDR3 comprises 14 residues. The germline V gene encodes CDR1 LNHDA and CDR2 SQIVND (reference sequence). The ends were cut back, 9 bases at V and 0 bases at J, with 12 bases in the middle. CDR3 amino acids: CASFDGPSGNTIYF. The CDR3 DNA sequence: TGTGCCAGCTTTGATGGCCCCTCTGGAAACACCATATATTTT.

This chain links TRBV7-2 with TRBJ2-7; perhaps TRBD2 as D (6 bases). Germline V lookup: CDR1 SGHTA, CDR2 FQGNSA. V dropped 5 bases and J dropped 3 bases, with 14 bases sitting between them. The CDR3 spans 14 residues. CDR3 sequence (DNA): TGTGCCAGCAGCCCTGGTTTAGCGGACTACGAGCAGTACTTC. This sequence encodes CASSPGLADYEQYF.

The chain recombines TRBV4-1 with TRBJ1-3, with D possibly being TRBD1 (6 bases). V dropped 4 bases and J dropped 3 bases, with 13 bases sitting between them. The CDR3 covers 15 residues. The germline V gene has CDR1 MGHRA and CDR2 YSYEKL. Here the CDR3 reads CASSLQEGGGNTIYF. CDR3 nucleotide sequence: TGCGCCAGCAGCCTCCAAGAAGGGGGTGGAAACACCATATATTTT.